The 13 T cell receptor beta chains presented below share a single source sample, sequenced in a study of T-cell reconstitution after alpha-beta-depleted transplantation in children. This sample's TCRbeta library carried unique molecular identifier barcodes. TCRdb analysed the PCR reads with MiXCR anew, one entry per CDR3 protein. The sample has 600,000 to 700,000 distinct CDR3 sequences; around 13% are singletons. The specimen comprised PBMCs, sampled before TCRalphabeta/CD19-depleted stem cell transplant. All receptors derive from a girl between 2 and 10 years old with congenital amegakaryocytic thrombocytopenia, due to receive a stem cell transplant.

In its sample, this clonotype was seen a few times. This chain joins TRBV7-9 and TRBJ2-7; D gene ambiguous. The CDR3 consists of 12 residues. V was trimmed by 4 bases and J by 6 bases, leaving 10 bases between them. Germline CDR1 reads SEHNR; CDR2 reads FQNEAQ (reference sequence). The CDR3 region is CASSSNSFEQYF. In DNA form, the CDR3 reads TGTGCCAGCAGCTCCAATAGCTTCGAGCAGTACTTC. The complete variable domain, with remaining parts taken from reference TRBV7-9 and TRBJ2-7, reads DTGVSQNPRHKITKRGQNVTFRCDPISEHNRLYWYRQTLGQGPEFLTYFQNEAQLEKSRLLSDRFSAERPKGSFSTLEIQRTEQGDSAMYLCASSSNSFEQYFGPGTRLTVT.

This clonotype was recorded a few times. The chain joins TRBV5-1 to TRBJ2-7, with 9 bases lining up with TRBD2. CDR1 SGHRS and CDR2 YFSETQ come from the germline V gene. The CDR3 runs 16 residues. V trimming: 4 bases; J trimming: 1 base; junction bases outside the gene matches: 9. CDR3 residues: CASSTSTSGYSYEQYF. The CDR3 bases are TGCGCCAGCAGCACCAGTACTAGCGGGTATTCCTACGAGCAGTACTTC.

This clonotype has ten or more counts. The chain uses TRBV7-8 and TRBJ2-5; TRBD2 matches at 12 bases. V dropped 3 bases and J dropped 5; count of bases not matched to a gene: 7. In germline, CDR1 is SGHVS, CDR2 FQNEAQ. The CDR3 covers 16 residues. In DNA form, the CDR3 reads TGTGCCAGCAGCTTTACTAGCGGGAGGTCCCCCGAGACCCAGTACTTC. Amino acid sequence: CASSFTSGRSPETQYF.

This clonotype was counted between two and nine times. The V and J genes are TRBV12-3 or TRBV12-4 and TRBJ2-1; 9 positions agree with TRBD2. The CDR3 consists of 16 residues. Trimming took 5 bases from V and 4 from J; bases not matched to a gene: 9. Here the CDR3 reads CASSPRTSDNYNEQFF. For the CDR3, the DNA is TGTGCCAGCAGTCCGAGGACTAGCGACAATTACAATGAGCAGTTCTTC.

This clonotype was observed a single time. The chain uses TRBV3-1 and TRBJ2-2, with 11 bases matching TRBD2. Germline-derived CDR1 and CDR2 are LGHDT and YNNKEL (reference sequence). Trimming at V came to 7 bases and at J to 7 bases, leaving 8 bases not matched to a gene. The CDR3 loop spans 15 amino acids. CDR3 coding DNA: TGTGCCAGCACCCTCAGACTAGCGGGAAGCGGGGAGCTGTTTTTT. As protein: CASTLRLAGSGELFF.

This clonotype was seen ten or more times. The chain uses TRBV30 and TRBJ2-1, with a tentative D call TRBD2 (5 bases). This CDR3 is built from 11 residues. Per the germline V gene, CDR1 is GTSNPN and CDR2 is SVGIG (reference sequence). V lost 4 bases, J lost 8 bases, and 9 bases lay in between. CDR3: CAWTLGYEQFF. The CDR3 nucleotides read TGTGCCTGGACACTAGGTTATGAGCAGTTCTTC.

This clonotype has ten or more counts. This chain joins TRBV20-1 and TRBJ2-1; TRBD2 is a possible D gene (7 bases). In germline, CDR1 is DFQATT, CDR2 SNEGSKA (reference sequence). The V end lost 7 bases, the J end lost 7 bases, and 26 bases lay between the germline ends. There are 16 residues in the CDR3. DNA of the CDR3: TGCAGTGTCACACAACTCGGACAGTGGGGGGGGAATGAGCAGTTCTTC. Translation gives CSVTQLGQWGGNEQFF.

This clonotype was observed at least ten times. The rearrangement uses TRBV29-1 and TRBJ2-7; the match to TRBD1 covers 7 bases. Trimming at V came to 7 bases and at J to 5 bases, leaving 11 bases not matched to a gene. Germline CDR1 reads SQVTM; CDR2 reads ANQGSEA. This CDR3 comprises 13 residues. CDR3 in amino acids: CSGQTGVGNEQYF. DNA of the CDR3: TGCAGCGGTCAAACAGGGGTTGGTAACGAGCAGTACTTC.

The chain has TRBV4-1 and TRBJ2-1; D might be TRBD1 or TRBD2, each matching 6 bases. The V gene's germline CDR1 is MGHRA and CDR2 YSYEKL. This CDR3 is built from 15 residues. V lost 0 bases and J lost 7, with 13 bases in between. As DNA, the CDR3 is TGCGCCAGCAGCCAAGAAAGTAGGGGGGCAAATGAGCAGTTCTTC. Its translation: CASSQESRGANEQFF.

This clonotype has only a few counts. V gene TRBV5-1 combines with J gene TRBJ2-5; 10 bases are shared with TRBD2. Per the germline V gene, CDR1 is SGHRS and CDR2 is YFSETQ. The CDR3 consists of 21 residues. V dropped 4 bases and J dropped 7; count of bases not matched to a gene: 28. CDR3: CASSPEPNDPSGSFFRATQYF. The CDR3 nucleotides are TGCGCCAGCAGCCCGGAACCAAACGACCCTAGCGGGAGCTTTTTTCGTGCGACCCAGTACTTC.

This clonotype was detected once. This chain joins TRBV2 and TRBJ2-1; tentatively, D is TRBD1 or TRBD2 (5 bases each). Looked up from germline, CDR1 is SNHLY and CDR2 is FYNNEI. The CDR3 loop spans 14 amino acids. Trimming pared 6 bases from V and 4 bases from J, leaving 13 bases between. The CDR3 protein is CASRTRDLYNEQFF. CDR3 DNA: TGTGCCAGCAGGACCCGGGACCTATACAATGAGCAGTTCTTC.

A few counts support this clonotype. The gene calls are TRBV7-2 and TRBJ2-1; no clear D. The V end lost 2 bases, the J end lost 8 bases, and 10 bases lay between the germline ends. Germline-derived CDR1 and CDR2 are SGHTA and FQGNSA. There are 13 residues in the CDR3. The DNA for the CDR3 is TGTGCCAGCAGCTTATGGGCTTCCGATGAGCAGTTCTTC. It encodes CASSLWASDEQFF.

Concerning this clonotype itself: The conserved final phenylalanine or tryptophan is absent from the CDR3, which likely points to a read error. This rearrangement joins TRBV27 to TRBJ2-7; 8 bases line up with TRBD1. Unmatched junction bases numbered 4, after V lost 6 bases and J lost 0 bases. The CDR3 sequence is 14 residues long. Per the germline V gene, CDR1 is MNHEY and CDR2 is SMNVEV (reference sequence). In DNA form, the CDR3 reads TGTGCCAGCAGCCGACAGGGGTTCTCCTACGAGCAGTACCTC. Translation: CASSRQGFSYEQYL.